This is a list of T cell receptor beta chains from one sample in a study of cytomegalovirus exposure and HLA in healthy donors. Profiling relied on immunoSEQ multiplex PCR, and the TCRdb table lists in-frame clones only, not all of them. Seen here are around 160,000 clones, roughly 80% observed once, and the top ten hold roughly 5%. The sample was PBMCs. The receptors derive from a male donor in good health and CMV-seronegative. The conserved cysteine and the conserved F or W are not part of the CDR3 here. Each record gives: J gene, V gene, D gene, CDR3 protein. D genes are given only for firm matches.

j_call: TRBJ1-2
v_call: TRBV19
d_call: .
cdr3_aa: ASRTTDSSNYGYT

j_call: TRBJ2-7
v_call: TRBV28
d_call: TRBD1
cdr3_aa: ASRTGTGTYEQY

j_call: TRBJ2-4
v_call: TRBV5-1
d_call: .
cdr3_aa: ASSLGGANIQY

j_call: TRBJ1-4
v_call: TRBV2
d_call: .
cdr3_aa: ASQSQAGEKLF

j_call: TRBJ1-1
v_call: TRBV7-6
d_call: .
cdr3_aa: ASALGARHPEAF

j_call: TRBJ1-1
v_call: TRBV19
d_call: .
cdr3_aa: ASSRGNTEAF

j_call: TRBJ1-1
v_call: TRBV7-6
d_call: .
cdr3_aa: ASSPFPDTEAF

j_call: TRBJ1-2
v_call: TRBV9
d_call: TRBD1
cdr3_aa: ASQTGAAQGGYT

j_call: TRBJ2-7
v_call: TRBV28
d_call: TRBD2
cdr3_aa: ASSLSTSGLYEQY

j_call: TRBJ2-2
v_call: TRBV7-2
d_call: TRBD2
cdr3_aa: ASIETSGAGELF

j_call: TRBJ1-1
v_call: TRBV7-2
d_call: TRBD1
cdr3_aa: ASSFDRVAEAF

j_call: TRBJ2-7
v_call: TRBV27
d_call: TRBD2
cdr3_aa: ASSRGSSGAYEQY

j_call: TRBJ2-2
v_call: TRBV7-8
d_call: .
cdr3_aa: ASSLGQAHTGELF

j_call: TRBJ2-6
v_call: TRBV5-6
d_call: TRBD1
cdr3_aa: ASSADRVNHYSGANVLT

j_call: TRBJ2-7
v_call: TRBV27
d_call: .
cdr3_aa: ASSSGLPSSREQY

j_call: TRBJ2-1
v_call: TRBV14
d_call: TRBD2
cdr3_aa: ASSHTSGGMDEQF

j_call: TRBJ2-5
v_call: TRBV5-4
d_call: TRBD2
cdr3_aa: ASSLKGLAMETQY

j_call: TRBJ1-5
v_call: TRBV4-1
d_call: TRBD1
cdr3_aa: ASSQALGQAGYSNQPQH

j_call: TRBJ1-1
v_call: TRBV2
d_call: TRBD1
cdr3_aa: ASRGTDNTEAF

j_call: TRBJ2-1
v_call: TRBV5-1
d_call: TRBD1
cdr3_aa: ASSPGTGDNEQF

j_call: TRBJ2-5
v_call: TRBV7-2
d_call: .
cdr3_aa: ASSLVAGQGETQY

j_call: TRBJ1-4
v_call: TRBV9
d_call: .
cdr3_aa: ASSRTATNEKLF

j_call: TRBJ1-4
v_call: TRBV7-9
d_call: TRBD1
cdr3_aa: ASSLVGQGNEKLF

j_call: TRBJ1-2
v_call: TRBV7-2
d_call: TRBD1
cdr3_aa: ASRAIGRGLVDGYT

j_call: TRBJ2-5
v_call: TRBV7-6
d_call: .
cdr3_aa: ASSRFGAQETQY

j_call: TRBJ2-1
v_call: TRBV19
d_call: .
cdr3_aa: ASSYSGNEQF

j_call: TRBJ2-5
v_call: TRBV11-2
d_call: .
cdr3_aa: ASSLGVGGETQY

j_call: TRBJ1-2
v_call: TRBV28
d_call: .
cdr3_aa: ASISTGSGYT

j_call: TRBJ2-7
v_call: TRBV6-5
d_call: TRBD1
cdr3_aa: ASSYGQVYEQY

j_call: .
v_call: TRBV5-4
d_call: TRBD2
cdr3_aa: ASSLRLAGGLVEQY

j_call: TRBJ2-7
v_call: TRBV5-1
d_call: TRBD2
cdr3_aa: ASSREASGLYEQY

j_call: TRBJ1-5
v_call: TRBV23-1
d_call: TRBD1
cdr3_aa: ASRPDRGLNQPQH

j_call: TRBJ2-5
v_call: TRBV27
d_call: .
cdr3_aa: ASSPNQETQY

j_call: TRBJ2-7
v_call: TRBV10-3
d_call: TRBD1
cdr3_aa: AISEGGDRGYEQY

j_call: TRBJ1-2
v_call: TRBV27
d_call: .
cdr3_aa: ASRMDSNYGYT

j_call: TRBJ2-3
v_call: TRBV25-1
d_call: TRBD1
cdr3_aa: ASRGSPGQGSHTQY

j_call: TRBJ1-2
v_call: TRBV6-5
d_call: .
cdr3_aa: ASRKIANYGYT

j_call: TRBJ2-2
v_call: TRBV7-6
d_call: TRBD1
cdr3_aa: ASSLYLTGGTGELF

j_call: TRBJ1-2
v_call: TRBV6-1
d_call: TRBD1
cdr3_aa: ASTRDRGAGGYT

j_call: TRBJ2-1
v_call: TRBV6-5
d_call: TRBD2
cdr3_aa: ASSYSLAGGSGEQF

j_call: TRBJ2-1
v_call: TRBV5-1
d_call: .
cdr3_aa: ASSWAGYEQF

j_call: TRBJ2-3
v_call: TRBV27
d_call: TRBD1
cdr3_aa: ASSFGTGTDTQY

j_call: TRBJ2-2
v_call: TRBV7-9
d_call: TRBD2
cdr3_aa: ASSPLAGSNTGELF

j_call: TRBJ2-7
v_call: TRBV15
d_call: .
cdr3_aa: ATSKERGLKSYEQY

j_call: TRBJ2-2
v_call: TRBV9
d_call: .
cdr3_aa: ASSGLGEPNTGELF

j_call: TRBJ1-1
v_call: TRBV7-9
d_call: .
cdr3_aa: ASSDDRFQAF

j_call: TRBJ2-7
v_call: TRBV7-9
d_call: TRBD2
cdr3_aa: SSSLALAGRDEQY

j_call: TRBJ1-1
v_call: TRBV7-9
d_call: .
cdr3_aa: ASSMKGANTEAF

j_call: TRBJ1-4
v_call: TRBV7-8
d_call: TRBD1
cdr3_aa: ASSLQEGQGAEKLF

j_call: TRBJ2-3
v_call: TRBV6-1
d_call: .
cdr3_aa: ASSGADTQY

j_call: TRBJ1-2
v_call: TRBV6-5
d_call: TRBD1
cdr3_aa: ASSYLQGVKAGYT

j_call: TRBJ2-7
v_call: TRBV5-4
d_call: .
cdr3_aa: ASSLLGGLGGGASSEQY

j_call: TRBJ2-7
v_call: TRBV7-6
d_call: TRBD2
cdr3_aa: ASSPLLAAHNEQY

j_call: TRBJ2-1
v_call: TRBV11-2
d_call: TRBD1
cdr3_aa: ASSLGGGTGRGEQF

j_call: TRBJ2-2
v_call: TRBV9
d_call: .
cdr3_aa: ASSVLSAGELF

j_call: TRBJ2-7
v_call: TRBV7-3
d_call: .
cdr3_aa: ASSQGLGHEQY

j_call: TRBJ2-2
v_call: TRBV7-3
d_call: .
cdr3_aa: ASSWGVNTGELF